This T cell receptor (beta chain) was captured in a study of OX40 agonist ivuxolimab in advanced cancers. Background on the whole study: The costimulatory receptor OX40 (CD134) was targeted by ivuxolimab, a fully human IgG2 agonistic monoclonal antibody. Prior anti-PD-1, anti-PD-L1 or anti-CTLA-4 therapy was permitted, and checkpoint inhibitors had been received by 40% to 50% of dose-escalation patients. The point of sequencing TCRbeta in the periphery was to test whether ivuxolimab changed TCR sequence diversity and drove clonal T-cell expansion. Of the roughly 52 dose-escalation patients, hepatocellular carcinoma was present in roughly 19, melanoma in approximately 15, renal cell carcinoma in 9 and head and neck cancer in 9. Intravenous ivuxolimab was administered to patients every 2 weeks at six dose levels: 0.01, 0.1, 0.3, 1.5, 3 and 10 mg/kg. The paper reports the monotherapy dose-escalation portion (N = 52 patients) of the phase I ivuxolimab trial. The dose-escalation cohort was roughly 80% male with a mean age of approximately 60 years, ranging from about 20 to 80. Three dose-escalation patients achieved partial responses, one with hepatocellular carcinoma and two with cutaneous melanoma.

Taken from cysteine to phenylalanine, the CDR3 has 14 residues. The DNA shown is the 42-base CDR3, in frame from base 1. V is cut by 5 bases and J by 7 bases, and the space between the germline ends is 18 bases. Via the germline V gene (reference sequence), CDR1 is MNHEY and CDR2 SMNVEV. The trial excluded patients who had a history of autoimmune disease or who were on systemic immunosuppression. Peripheral blood for TCR sequencing was collected from all dose cohorts at baseline, on cycle 4 day 1, and on cycle 7 day 1. Samples were obtained from an open-label, multicenter, first-in-human phase I dose-escalation trial of ivuxolimab. The trial enrolled adults with locally advanced or metastatic head and neck squamous cell, hepatocellular, melanoma or renal cell carcinoma. CD4+ and CD8+ T cells were sorted separately from peripheral blood before TCR sequencing. As concerns this clone: Its antigen is currently not known. Per-base qualities were not stored, and no clone one base away is much larger.

Results the study describes overall, beyond this receptor: The antigen specificity of the clonally expanded peripheral T cells was not determined. Partial responders in the 0.1-3.0 mg/kg groups had among the lowest normalized peripheral clonal expansion, especially among CD8+ T cells. Clonal expansion of both CD4+ and CD8+ blood T cells was observed from baseline to week 6 at doses 0.1 to 3.0 mg/kg. After ivuxolimab, more expanded clones were found on average in CD8+ T cells than in CD4+ T cells. Low levels of normalized T-cell clonal expansion were also shown by some nonresponding patients.

For sequencing of the TCRbeta CDR3 region, genomic DNA was extracted from the sorted cells. TCRbeta CDR3 regions were sequenced using the immunoSEQ Assay. TCRdb stores this immuneACCESS table with in-frame sequences only. Part of the clones is absent; in the studies checked, under half of the shortfall reflects unresolved V genes, and no reason is known for the rest. The sample contains about 45,000 clones, roughly 94% of them found a single time. The ten largest clones add up to 11% of the sample. This chain joins TRBV27 to TRBJ2-7; D gene: possibly TRBD1, on 6 matching bases. This sequence originates from an adult with an advanced solid tumor such as melanoma, head and neck, liver or kidney cancer. Sample: CD4+ or CD8+ T cells sorted from blood, taken in a trial of the OX40 agonist ivuxolimab. The sequence in DNA is TGTGCCAGCAGTCCGCGGACAGTAGCAATTGAGCAGTACTTC. Its translation reads: CASSPRTVAIEQYF.